The rows below give T cell receptor beta chains drawn from one sample of a study of T cell responses to AZD1222 COVID-19 vaccine. TCRdb keeps only in-frame clones here, not all; method: immunoSEQ multiplex PCR. Altogether around 78,000 clones are present, 90% being singletons, with the ten largest covering about 3%. The source was peripheral blood, collected 28 days after the second AZD1222 dose. All receptors derive from an adult who received the AZD1222 COVID-19 vaccine. CDR3s include the opening cysteine and the closing phenylalanine or tryptophan. D genes are given only for firm matches. Part of the rows lack a size; the others show once, few, many or a class for expanded clones.

TGTGCCAGTAGTATAGGGACAGGCACTGAAGCTTTCTTT,CASSIGTGTEAFF,few,TRBD1,TRBV19,TRBJ1-1
TGTGCCAGCAGCTTGACGGGGAGGGGTGAGACCCAGTACTTC,CASSLTGRGETQYF,.,TRBD2,TRBV7-7,TRBJ2-5
TGTGCCAGCTCCGATAGAGCAGATAATGAAAAACTGTTTTTT,CASSDRADNEKLFF,.,.,TRBV27,TRBJ1-4
TGCAGTGCTAGGGACCCCGGCGAGCAGTACTTC,CSARDPGEQYF,.,.,TRBV20-1,TRBJ2-7
TGCGCCAGCAGCCAAGGGCCAGGGAGCGAGCAGTACTTC,CASSQGPGSEQYF,.,.,TRBV4-1,TRBJ2-7
TGTGCCAGCAGTAGAGGATTTGAAGCTTTCTTT,CASSRGFEAFF,.,.,TRBV5-4,TRBJ1-1
TGTGCCAGCAGCAGACCGGGAGACCAAGAGACCCAGTACTTC,CASSRPGDQETQYF,.,.,TRBV11-1,TRBJ2-5
TGTGCCAGAAGACAGGGAGGGTATGGCTACACCTTC,CARRQGGYGYTF,.,TRBD1,TRBV12-3/TRBV12-4,TRBJ1-2
TGTGCCAGCAGCTTAGTGTCTCTAGCGGGGAGCAATGAGCAGTTCTTC,CASSLVSLAGSNEQFF,.,TRBD2,TRBV11-3,TRBJ2-1
TGTGCCAGCAGTTTATCGCCCCGGGGACAGCTTCATTCACCCCTCCACTTT,CASSLSPRGQLHSPLHF,.,TRBD1,TRBV27,TRBJ1-6
TGTGCCAGCAGCTTTCGATTACAGGGAGACTATGGCTACACCTTC,CASSFRLQGDYGYTF,.,.,TRBV5-6,TRBJ1-2
TGTGCCAGTAGTTTCCAGGGGGCAGGCACCGGGGAGCTGTTTTTT,CASSFQGAGTGELFF,few,TRBD1,TRBV19,TRBJ2-2
TGTGCCAGCAGAGTTGGGGCCAACAATCAGCCCCAGCATTTT,CASRVGANNQPQHF,.,.,TRBV6-5,TRBJ1-5
TGCGCCGGCCCGGGGGGCTCTCCCCACTACGAGCAGTACTTC,CAGPGGSPHYEQYF,.,.,TRBV5-1,TRBJ2-7
TGTGCCACCAGCGGGGGGACAGGGGGCCGGACTGAAGCTTTCTTT,CATSGGTGGRTEAFF,.,TRBD1,TRBV24-1,TRBJ1-1
TGTGCCATCAGTGGTCCGGACAGGGGTATGACTGAAGCTTTCTTT,CAISGPDRGMTEAFF,.,TRBD1,TRBV10-3,TRBJ1-1
TGTGCCAGCAGCAAGAGCGCACAGCCTCTTCCATATAATTCACCCCTCCACTTT,CASSKSAQPLPYNSPLHF,.,.,TRBV7-9,TRBJ1-6
TGTGCCAGCAGTCGTGGGAGCAGACACCTCAATCAGCCCCAGCATTTT,CASSRGSRHLNQPQHF,.,.,TRBV6-4,TRBJ1-5
TGCGCCAGCAGCTACCAATCGGGCTATGGCTACACCTTC,CASSYQSGYGYTF,few,.,TRBV4-1,TRBJ1-2
TGTGCCAGCAGCTTCGCCCTGTCACCCCTCCACTTT,CASSFALSPLHF,.,.,TRBV7-2,TRBJ1-6
TGTGCCAGCAGCTTGGGTGGCAGCCCTAGCAATCAGCCCCAGCATTTT,CASSLGGSPSNQPQHF,.,.,TRBV5-6,TRBJ1-5